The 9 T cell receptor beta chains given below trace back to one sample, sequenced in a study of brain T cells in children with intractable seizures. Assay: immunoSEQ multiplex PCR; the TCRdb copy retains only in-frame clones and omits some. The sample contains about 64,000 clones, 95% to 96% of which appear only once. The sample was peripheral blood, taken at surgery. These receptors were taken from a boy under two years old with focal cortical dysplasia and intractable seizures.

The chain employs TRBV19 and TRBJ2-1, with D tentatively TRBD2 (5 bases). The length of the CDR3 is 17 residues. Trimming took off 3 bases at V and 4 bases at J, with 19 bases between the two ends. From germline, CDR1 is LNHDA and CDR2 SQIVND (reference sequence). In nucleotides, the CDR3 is TGTGCCAGTAGTATCGGGATCGCGTTGGGGAGTTACAATGAGCAGTTCTTC. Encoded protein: CASSIGIALGSYNEQFF.

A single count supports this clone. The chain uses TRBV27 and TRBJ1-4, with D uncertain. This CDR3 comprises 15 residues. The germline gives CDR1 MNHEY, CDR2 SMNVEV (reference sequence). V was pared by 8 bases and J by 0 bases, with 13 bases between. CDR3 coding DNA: TGTGCCAGCTCCCCGGGCAGGCCAACTAATGAAAAACTGTTTTTT. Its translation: CASSPGRPTNEKLFF.

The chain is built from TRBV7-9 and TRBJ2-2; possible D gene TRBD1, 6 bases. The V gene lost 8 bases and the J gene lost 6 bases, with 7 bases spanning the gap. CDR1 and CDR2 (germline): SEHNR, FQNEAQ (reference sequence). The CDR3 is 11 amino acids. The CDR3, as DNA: TGTGCCAGCCGACAGGCCGGGGAGCTGTTTTTT. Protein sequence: CASRQAGELFF.

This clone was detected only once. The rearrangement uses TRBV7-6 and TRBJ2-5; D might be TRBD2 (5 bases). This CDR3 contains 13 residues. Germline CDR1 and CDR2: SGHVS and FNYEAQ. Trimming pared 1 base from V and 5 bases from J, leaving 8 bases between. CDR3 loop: CASSLVTRETQYF. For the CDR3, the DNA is TGTGCCAGCAGCTTAGTTACTAGGGAGACCCAGTACTTC.

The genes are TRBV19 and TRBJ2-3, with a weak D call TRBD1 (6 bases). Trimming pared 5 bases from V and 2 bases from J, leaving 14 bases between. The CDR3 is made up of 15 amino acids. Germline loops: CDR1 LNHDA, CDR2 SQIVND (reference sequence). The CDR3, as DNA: TGTGCCAGTAGTGGACGACAGGCGATCACAGATACGCAGTATTTT. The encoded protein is CASSGRQAITDTQYF. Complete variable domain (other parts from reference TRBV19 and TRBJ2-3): DGGITQSPKYLFRKEGQNVTLSCEQNLNHDAMYWYRQDPGQGLRLIYYSQIVNDFQKGDIAEGYSVSREKKESFPLTVTSAQKNPTAFYLCASSGRQAITDTQYFGPGTRLTVL.

The CDR3 loop is CSAQGAFYSEAFF. The CDR3 DNA sequence: TGCAGCGCCCAGGGGGCTTTTTACTCTGAAGCTTTCTTT. The chain links TRBV29-1 to TRBJ1-1; TRBD1 aligns across 8 bases. This CDR3 contains 13 residues. CDR1 is SQVTM and CDR2 is ANQGSEA in the germline V gene. The V gene end was trimmed by 7 bases and the J gene end by 6 bases; junction bases not matched to a gene: 10.

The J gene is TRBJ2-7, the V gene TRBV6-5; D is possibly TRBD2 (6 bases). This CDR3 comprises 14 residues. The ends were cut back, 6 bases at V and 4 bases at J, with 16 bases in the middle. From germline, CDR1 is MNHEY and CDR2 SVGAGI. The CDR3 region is CASSRAGTGYEQYF. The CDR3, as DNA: TGTGCCAGCAGCCGGGCCGGGACTGGTTACGAGCAGTACTTC.

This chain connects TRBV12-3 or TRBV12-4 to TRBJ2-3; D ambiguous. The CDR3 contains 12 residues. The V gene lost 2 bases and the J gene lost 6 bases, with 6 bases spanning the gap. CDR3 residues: CASSLLGDTQYF. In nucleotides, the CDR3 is TGTGCCAGCAGTTTACTGGGGGATACGCAGTATTTT.

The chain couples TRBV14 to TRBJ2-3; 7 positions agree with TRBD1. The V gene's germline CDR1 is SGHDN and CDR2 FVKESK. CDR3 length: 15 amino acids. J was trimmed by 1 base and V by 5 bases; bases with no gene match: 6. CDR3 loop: CASSSLGTGTDTQYF. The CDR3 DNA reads TGTGCCAGCAGCTCCCTGGGGACAGGCACAGATACGCAGTATTTT. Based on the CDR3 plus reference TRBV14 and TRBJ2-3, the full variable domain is EAGVTQFPSHSVIEKGQTVTLRCDPISGHDNLYWYRRVMGKEIKFLLHFVKESKQDESGMPNNRFLAERTGGTYSTLKVQPAELEDSGVYFCASSSLGTGTDTQYFGPGTRLTVL.